This is a list of T cell receptor beta chains from one sample in a study of blood T cells in healthy people across ages. TCRdb itself ran the 5' RACE reads through MiXCR, one entry per CDR3 protein. The sample lists approximately 940,000 distinct CDR3 sequences, 45% to 50% seen once, with about an eighth in the top ten. Input material: blood. The source is a man aged 25-45 years in good health. CDR3s include the opening cysteine and the closing phenylalanine or tryptophan. Fields, in order: D gene, clone size, J gene, V gene, CDR3 protein, CDR3 DNA. D genes are given only for firm matches. Not every row has a clone size; where given, it reads once, few, many or a size class.

>TRBD1|few|TRBJ2-1|TRBV6-4
CASSPTGESYNEQFF
TGTGCCAGCAGTCCGACAGGGGAATCCTACAATGAGCAGTTCTTC
>NA|once|TRBJ2-5|TRBV3-1
CASSQEGRGRRLETQYF
TGTGCCAGCAGCCAAGAAGGTAGGGGCAGAAGGCTAGAGACCCAGTACTTC
>TRBD1|NA|TRBJ2-5|TRBV29-1
CSVAQTGSFGETQYF
TGCAGCGTTGCCCAGACAGGGTCTTTCGGAGAGACCCAGTACTTC
>NA|few|TRBJ2-7|TRBV19
CASSIMGEQYF
TGTGCCAGTAGTATTATGGGGGAGCAGTACTTC
>TRBD2|once|TRBJ2-1|TRBV7-3
CASSLLAGGSGYNEQFF
TGTGCCAGCAGCTTGCTAGCGGGGGGGTCTGGGTACAATGAGCAGTTCTTC
>TRBD1|NA|TRBJ2-1|TRBV19
CASRGQGVRGNEQFF
TGTGCCAGTAGGGGACAGGGGGTGAGAGGGAATGAGCAGTTCTTC
>NA|many|TRBJ2-3|TRBV7-2
CASSLAGGPSDTQYF
TGTGCCAGCAGCTTAGCGGGGGGGCCTTCAGATACGCAGTATTTT
>NA|NA|TRBJ2-4|TRBV28
CASSLSGRKLYF
TGTGCCAGCAGTTTATCGGGACGAAAGCTGTACTTC
>NA|NA|TRBJ1-5|TRBV5-6
CASSLPGGQPQHF
TGTGCCAGCAGCTTGCCCGGAGGGCAGCCCCAGCATTTT
>NA|NA|TRBJ2-6|TRBV14
CASSQGWGAGANVLTF
TGTGCCAGCAGCCAAGGGTGGGGGGCCGGGGCCAACGTCCTGACTTTC
>NA|NA|TRBJ1-4|TRBV7-9
CASSLGLERWKLFF
TGTGCCAGCAGCTTAGGCCTAGAACGCTGGAAACTGTTTTTT
>NA|few|TRBJ1-2|TRBV6-5
CASSLLTGGHGYTF
TGTGCCAGCAGTCTTCTAACGGGGGGTCATGGCTACACCTTC
>TRBD2|few|TRBJ2-7|TRBV27
CASIRPGLAYEQYF
TGTGCCAGCATCAGACCGGGACTAGCGTACGAGCAGTACTTC
>NA|few|TRBJ1-1|TRBV20-1
CSALWDNTEAFF
TGCAGTGCCCTTTGGGATAACACTGAAGCTTTCTTT
>NA|few|TRBJ2-1|TRBV2
CASRDFPYNEQFF
TGTGCCAGCAGGGATTTCCCTTACAATGAGCAGTTCTTC
>NA|many|TRBJ2-3|TRBV5-1
CASSPDRLDTQYF
TGCGCCAGCAGCCCGGACAGACTAGATACGCAGTATTTT
>NA|NA|TRBJ2-7|TRBV5-6
CASSGTGRLSYEQYF
TGTGCCAGCAGCGGTACAGGGAGGTTATCCTACGAGCAGTACTTC
>NA|NA|TRBJ2-3|TRBV9
CANSVGTEEVTDTQYF
TGTGCCAACAGCGTCGGGACGGAAGAAGTCACAGATACGCAGTATTTT
>NA|NA|TRBJ2-7|TRBV7-9
CASSLGGLPYEQYF
TGTGCCAGCAGCTTAGGGGGGTTACCCTACGAGCAGTACTTC
>TRBD1|few|TRBJ1-5|TRBV6-2/TRBV6-3
CASTTGWSNQPQHF
TGTGCCAGCACGACAGGGTGGAGCAATCAGCCCCAGCATTTT
>NA|few|TRBJ2-7|TRBV5-6
CASSLDPGGSLEQYF
TGTGCCAGCAGCTTGGATCCGGGGGGCAGTTTGGAGCAGTACTTC
>TRBD2|few|TRBJ2-7|TRBV6-2/TRBV6-3
CASIAGGATYEQYF
TGTGCCAGCATTGCGGGGGGCGCTACCTACGAGCAGTACTTC
>NA|few|TRBJ2-7|TRBV6-2/TRBV6-3
CASSYSADYEQYF
TGTGCCAGCAGTTACTCAGCCGACTACGAGCAGTACTTC
>TRBD2|NA|TRBJ2-1|TRBV20-1
CSARALAGGYEQFF
TGCAGTGCTAGAGCCCTAGCGGGGGGATATGAGCAGTTCTTC
>TRBD1|NA|TRBJ1-1|TRBV28
CASSWYGQDVVEAFF
TGTGCCAGCAGTTGGTACGGACAGGATGTGGTTGAAGCTTTCTTT
>TRBD2|NA|TRBJ2-4|TRBV3-1
CASSQDAGDPNIQYF
TGTGCCAGCAGCCAAGATGCGGGGGATCCAAACATTCAGTACTTC
>NA|NA|TRBJ1-2|TRBV10-3
CAIGQRDYGYTF
TGTGCCATCGGACAGCGAGACTATGGCTACACCTTC
>NA|NA|TRBJ1-4|TRBV21-1
CASSMGVPHEKLFF
TGTGCCAGCAGCATGGGAGTACCCCATGAAAAACTGTTTTTT
>NA|NA|TRBJ1-2|TRBV28
CASRPSADGFFGGYTF
TGTGCCAGCAGACCAAGCGCGGACGGGTTTTTCGGGGGCTACACCTTC
>NA|NA|TRBJ1-3|TRBV6-5
CASSRGSSGNTIYF
TGTGCCAGCAGCCGTGGGTCATCTGGAAACACCATATATTTT
>NA|few|TRBJ2-7|TRBV7-2
CASSQQVEYEQYF
TGTGCCAGCAGCCAACAGGTCGAATACGAGCAGTACTTC
>TRBD1|NA|TRBJ2-7|TRBV14
CASSQVRGTGLYEQYF
TGTGCCAGCAGCCAAGTGAGGGGGACAGGCCTCTACGAGCAGTACTTC
>NA|few|TRBJ2-3|TRBV14
CASSPSGYTQYF
TGTGCCAGCAGCCCGTCAGGGTATACGCAGTATTTT
>NA|few|TRBJ2-7|TRBV7-9
CASSSGLPPLEQYF
TGTGCCAGCAGCTCGGGACTCCCCCCTTTAGAGCAGTACTTC
>NA|few|TRBJ2-5|TRBV20-1
CSLGPPGKQETQYF
TGCAGTCTAGGGCCCCCAGGGAAACAAGAGACCCAGTACTTC
>NA|NA|TRBJ1-5|TRBV4-2
CASSQDPTDPQHF
TGTGCCAGCAGCCAAGATCCTACGGACCCCCAGCATTTT
>TRBD2|NA|TRBJ2-3|TRBV9
CASSAFGGTSADTQYF
TGTGCCAGCAGCGCCTTCGGGGGGACTAGCGCAGATACGCAGTATTTT
>NA|NA|TRBJ1-5|TRBV20-1
CSASFGDMGNQPQHF
TGCAGTGCTAGTTTCGGGGATATGGGCAATCAGCCCCAGCATTTT
>NA|NA|TRBJ2-1|TRBV6-2/TRBV6-3
CASSYWREQFF
TGTGCCAGCAGTTACTGGCGTGAGCAGTTCTTC
>TRBD2|few|TRBJ2-1|TRBV27
CASTLAGGPYNEQFF
TGTGCCAGCACCTTAGCGGGGGGGCCCTACAATGAGCAGTTCTTC
>TRBD1|NA|TRBJ1-2|TRBV20-1
CSATQGAGYGYTF
TGCAGTGCCACACAGGGGGCCGGCTATGGCTACACCTTC
>TRBD2|few|TRBJ2-3|TRBV20-1
CSARDLQRDTDTQYF
TGCAGTGCTAGAGATCTGCAGCGGGACACAGATACGCAGTATTTT
>TRBD1|NA|TRBJ1-6|TRBV20-1
CSARDRGLGNSPLHF
TGCAGTGCTAGAGACAGGGGGCTAGGTAATTCACCCCTCCACTTT
>TRBD2|NA|TRBJ2-5|TRBV29-1
CSVRGTRQETQYF
TGCAGCGTTCGCGGGACTAGACAAGAGACCCAGTACTTC
>NA|NA|TRBJ2-1|TRBV18
CASSELSSDEQFF
TGTGCCAGCTCAGAACTCTCCTCGGATGAGCAGTTCTTC
>NA|few|TRBJ1-4|TRBV4-1
CASSLKSGRQNEKLFF
TGCGCCAGCAGCCTAAAAAGCGGCAGGCAGAATGAAAAACTGTTTTTT
>NA|few|TRBJ2-1|TRBV11-2
CASTPGEIFYNEQFF
TGTGCCAGCACCCCTGGGGAAATTTTCTACAATGAGCAGTTCTTC
>TRBD2|NA|TRBJ2-1|TRBV7-2
CASSLSGSGGAINEQFF
TGTGCCAGCAGCTTATCCGGTAGCGGGGGGGCCATCAATGAGCAGTTCTTC
>NA|few|TRBJ1-5|TRBV29-1
CSVTGNNEPQHF
TGCAGCGTTACAGGAAATAATGAGCCCCAGCATTTT
>NA|NA|TRBJ1-5|TRBV4-1
CASSQVENQPQHF
TGCGCCAGCAGCCAAGTTGAGAATCAGCCCCAGCATTTT
>TRBD1|few|TRBJ2-1|TRBV20-1
CSGRQGAGNEQFF
TGCAGTGGGCGGCAGGGGGCTGGCAATGAGCAGTTCTTC